This T cell receptor (beta chain) derives from a study of blood T cell repertoires in COVID-19. In the study's own analysis: Reference gene primer amplification yielded estimated nucleated cell counts. This table comes from immunoSEQ multiplex PCR, and its TCRdb copy is limited to in-frame clones, with some not included. That table gives V, J and clone size, and the DNA gave D and trimming. The sample has just under 350,000 clones; around four fifths are singletons. This TCR came from a man aged 25 to 40 with active or convalescent COVID-19. What was sequenced was peripheral blood.

The CDR3 DNA reads TGTGCTAGTGGTTTGGGCACCCTTAGGAGCACTGAGCAGTTCTTC. Its translation is CASGLGTLRSTEQFF. The chain recombines TRBV12-5 with TRBJ2-1; D not resolved. Looked up from germline, CDR1 is LGHNT and CDR2 is FRNRAP. This CDR3 region has 15 residues. V was pared by 1 base and J by 9 bases, with 16 bases between.